The rows below give T cell receptor beta chains drawn from one sample of a study of tumor and adjacent non-tumor tissue in lung cancer. Via MiXCR, TCRdb re-called the multiplex PCR reads, giving one row per CDR3 protein. The sample lists 89,000 or so distinct CDR3 sequences, about three fifths occurring once. The sample taken for sequencing was lung tumor tissue. The receptors originated from a man aged 70-80 years with non-small cell lung cancer. CDR3s include the opening cysteine and the closing phenylalanine or tryptophan. D genes are given only for firm matches. Part of the rows lack a size; the others show once, few, many or a class for expanded clones.

CDR3 DNA	CDR3 protein	D gene	clone size	V gene	J gene
TGCAGCGTTGCGCTCGGGAGTGGATATACGCAGTATTTT	CSVALGSGYTQYF	.	.	TRBV29-1	TRBJ2-3
TGTGCCAGCAGCTTAGACAGGAGGACTAGCGCGGATACGCAATATTTT	CASSLDRRTSADTQYF	TRBD2	.	TRBV11-2	TRBJ2-3
TGCAGTGCTAGTCGAAGAGCCGAGAACACTGAAGCTTTCTTT	CSASRRAENTEAFF	.	many	TRBV20-1	TRBJ1-1
TGCGCCAGCAGTCAGGACCACGGAACGGTTACCTACGAGCAGTACTTC	CASSQDHGTVTYEQYF	.	.	TRBV5-1	TRBJ2-7
TGTGCCAGCAGTGTGAGCACAGATACGCAGTATTTT	CASSVSTDTQYF	.	many	TRBV6-1	TRBJ2-3
TGCAGTGCTCAGAAAGAGACAGGGGAGGGTCAGCCCCAGCATTTT	CSAQKETGEGQPQHF	TRBD1	few	TRBV20-1	TRBJ1-5
TGTGCCACCTCCGGAGGGGGGAGCGGGAGGGTCCATGAGCAGTCCTTC	CATSGGGSGRVHEQSF	TRBD2	once	TRBV28	TRBJ2-1
TGTACCAGTAGTGATTCACAGGGTTCGGATACCGGGGAGCTGTTATTT	CTSSDSQGSDTGELLF	.	.	TRBV6-1	TRBJ2-2
TGTGCCAGCAACCAAGATCACTCCCACGAGCAGTACTTC	CASNQDHSHEQYF	.	.	TRBV4-2	TRBJ2-7
TGTGCCGGCAGCCCCGGGACTACCGCTTGGTCAGATACGCAGTATTTT	CAGSPGTTAWSDTQYF	TRBD2	.	TRBV11-2	TRBJ2-3
TGTGCCAGCGATGGACAGGGTGAGGAGACCCGGTACTTC	CASDGQGEETRYF	TRBD1	once	TRBV11-2	TRBJ2-5